One T cell receptor beta chain is described in this entry. It lacks a known antigen. There are no base qualities to consult, and no much larger clone falls within one base. The data were obtained in a study of blood T cells in healthy people across ages (dated by TCRdb to the mid-2010s). The study in broad terms: In model experiments, template switching captured about one uniquely barcoded TCR beta cDNA molecule for every two T cells. To track age-related changes in TCR beta repertoire diversity, the study relied on deep sequencing normalized with unique cDNA molecular identifiers. Four age groups were formed from the donors: young (average approximately 15 years), middle-aged (approximately 40), aged (62) and long-lived (about 80). To avoid experimental bias, donors of different ages were spread randomly across the sequencing lanes. Using the same blood draw, the study looked at two additional independent replicas of 1 million unique cDNA reads for two donors, one aged 18 to 30 and the other aged 80 or older. Overall results and qualifications from the work: The percentage of naive T cells measured by flow cytometry correlated strongly with observed TCR beta diversity. Observed TCR beta diversity per million T cells fell roughly linearly with age, and a significant reduction was already apparent by age around 40. The CMV infection status of donors was not known, potentially confounding age-related changes in expanded clonotypes. Estimates of total diversity based on one million sequenced T cells were regarded as lower bounds and as underestimates. Compared with the aged group, more naive CD4+ T cells, fewer expanded clones and increased TCR diversity were shown by the long-lived group, suggesting age selection. Since profiling was done on bulk unsorted PBMCs, naive and antigen-experienced compartments could not be conclusively compared.

Spanning cysteine to phenylalanine, the CDR3 consists of 15 amino acids. The CDR3 DNA has 45 bases and is translated from base 1. The germline V gene provides CDR1 SGHTA and CDR2 FQGNSA. After removal of 5 bases from V and 5 bases from J, the junction retains 9 bases not matched to a gene. Receptor amplification or capture employed 5' RACE. This sample was sequenced with an Illumina HiSeq 2500. A second roughly 6 to 12 cycle PCR used a sample-barcoded 5' primer and a J-beta primer mix. A template-switch 5' adaptor carrying 12 random nucleotides introduced a unique molecular identifier onto each TCR beta cDNA molecule. At least 2.5 million CDR3-containing paired-end reads were obtained from each sample. First-strand cDNA was synthesized from all RNA with the Mint cDNA synthesis kit, primed by a TRBC-specific oligonucleotide. After uracil-DNA glycosylase treatment, a first 18-cycle PCR used universal primers M1SS and BC2_uni_R on all cDNA. On the authors' methods: Normalization of each sample was performed by random selection of 1 million high-quality reads, each carrying a distinct molecular identifier. Instead of being binned into consensus sequences, reads that shared molecular identifiers were thrown out. MiTCR, set to a Q25 quality threshold and the strictest error-elimination algorithm, was used for CDR3 identification, clonotype clustering and error correction. A nonparametric unseen species model using Euler transformation provided a lower-bound estimate of total TCR beta diversity. The public sequencing data were trimmed at Q25 with fastp and processed into clonotypes with MiXCR by TCRdb, which kept only in-frame beta chains. All rows with the same CDR3 protein become a single entry with the most common DNA and genes. These V and J calls rely on TCRdb rather than the paper's analysis. The table for this sample lists 700,000 to 800,000 distinct CDR3 sequences; roughly two fifths of them were counted only once. The ten largest clones take up 20% to 25% of the sample.

Systemically healthy Caucasian individuals from Russia, approximately 39 in total and aged roughly 6 to 100 years, were included as donors. Around 10 milliliters of peripheral blood were drawn from each donor into EDTA-treated Vacutainer tubes. Ficoll-Paque density-gradient centrifugation was used to isolate PBMCs, with at least 6.5 million per sample. Trizol reagent was used to extract total RNA from the PBMCs, yielding at least 6 micrograms per sample. The percentages of naive CD45RAhigh/CD27high T cells were determined by flow cytometry on a PBMC aliquot from every donor. Recombination linked TRBV7-2 to TRBJ2-5; 9 bases in the middle match TRBD1. Sequencing input: blood. The source of this sequence is an older woman in good health. The nucleotide sequence reads as follows: TGTGCCAGCAGCCCAACAGGGGGCGAAGCCGAGACCCAGTACTTC. This codes for CASSPTGGEAETQYF.